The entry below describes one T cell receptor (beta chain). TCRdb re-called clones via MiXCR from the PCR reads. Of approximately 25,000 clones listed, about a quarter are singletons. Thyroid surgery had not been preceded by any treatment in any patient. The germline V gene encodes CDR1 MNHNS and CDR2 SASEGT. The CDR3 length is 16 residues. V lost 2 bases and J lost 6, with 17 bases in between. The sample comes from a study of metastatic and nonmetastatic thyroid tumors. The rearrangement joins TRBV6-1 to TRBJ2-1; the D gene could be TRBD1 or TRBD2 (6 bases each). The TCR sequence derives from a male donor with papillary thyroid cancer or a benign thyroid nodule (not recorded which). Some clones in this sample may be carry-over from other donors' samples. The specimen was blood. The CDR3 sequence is CASSESPGGQANEQFF. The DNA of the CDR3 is TGTGCCAGCAGTGAATCTCCCGGGGGCCAGGCCAATGAGCAGTTCTTC.